The subject of this entry is one T cell receptor beta chain. Antigen unknown. These data are taken from a study of CD8+ T cells in alopecia areata. Study-level background: Those treated were given oral tofacitinib at 5 to 10 mg twice daily.

Study-level results: Clonality in lesional scalp, especially alopecia totalis/universalis, exceeded that of normal scalp.

Following extraction, RNA underwent reverse transcription to cDNA, which served as the sequencing template. TCRdb's table, derived via immunoSEQ multiplex PCR, lists solely in-frame clones and lacks some. The sample includes roughly 150,000 clones, 75% to 90% of them seen just once. Individuals with alopecia areata gave both lesional scalp punch biopsies and peripheral blood for collection. The authors sorted CD4+ and CD8+ T cells from PBMCs. Unmatched junction bases numbered 11, after V lost 7 bases and J lost 8 bases. Per the germline V gene, CDR1 is SQVTM and CDR2 is ANQGSEA. The CDR3 covers 15 residues.

This clonotype originated in a human donor with alopecia areata. The sample was CD8+ T cells sorted from blood, taken at week 0. The chain carries TRBV29-1 and TRBJ2-1, with 13 bases aligning to TRBD2. CDR3 sequence (DNA): TGCAGCGCCGGGACTAGCGGGAATTTGAGGGATGAGCAGTTCTTC. It is translated as CSAGTSGNLRDEQFF.